Sequencing of this TCR beta chain was carried out in a study of shared clonotypes between healthy human individuals. Measured with immunoSEQ multiplex PCR; TCRdb has only the in-frame clones, and not every one. Here the sample spans about 490,000 clones, 81% being singletons. The sequenced sample was PBMCs. This sequence originates from a woman in her thirties or forties in good health. Some clones in this sample may be carry-over from other donors' samples.

CDR3 protein: CASSPNPQGGFRDTQYF. The CDR3 DNA follows: TGTGCCAGCAGCCCCAACCCACAGGGGGGATTTCGAGATACGCAGTATTTT. V gene TRBV7-8 combines with J gene TRBJ2-3, with 8 bases that match TRBD1. The V and J ends lost 5 bases and 5 bases, in that order; junction bases with no gene match: 15. Germline-derived CDR1 and CDR2 are SGHVS and FQNEAQ. This CDR3 has 17 amino acids.